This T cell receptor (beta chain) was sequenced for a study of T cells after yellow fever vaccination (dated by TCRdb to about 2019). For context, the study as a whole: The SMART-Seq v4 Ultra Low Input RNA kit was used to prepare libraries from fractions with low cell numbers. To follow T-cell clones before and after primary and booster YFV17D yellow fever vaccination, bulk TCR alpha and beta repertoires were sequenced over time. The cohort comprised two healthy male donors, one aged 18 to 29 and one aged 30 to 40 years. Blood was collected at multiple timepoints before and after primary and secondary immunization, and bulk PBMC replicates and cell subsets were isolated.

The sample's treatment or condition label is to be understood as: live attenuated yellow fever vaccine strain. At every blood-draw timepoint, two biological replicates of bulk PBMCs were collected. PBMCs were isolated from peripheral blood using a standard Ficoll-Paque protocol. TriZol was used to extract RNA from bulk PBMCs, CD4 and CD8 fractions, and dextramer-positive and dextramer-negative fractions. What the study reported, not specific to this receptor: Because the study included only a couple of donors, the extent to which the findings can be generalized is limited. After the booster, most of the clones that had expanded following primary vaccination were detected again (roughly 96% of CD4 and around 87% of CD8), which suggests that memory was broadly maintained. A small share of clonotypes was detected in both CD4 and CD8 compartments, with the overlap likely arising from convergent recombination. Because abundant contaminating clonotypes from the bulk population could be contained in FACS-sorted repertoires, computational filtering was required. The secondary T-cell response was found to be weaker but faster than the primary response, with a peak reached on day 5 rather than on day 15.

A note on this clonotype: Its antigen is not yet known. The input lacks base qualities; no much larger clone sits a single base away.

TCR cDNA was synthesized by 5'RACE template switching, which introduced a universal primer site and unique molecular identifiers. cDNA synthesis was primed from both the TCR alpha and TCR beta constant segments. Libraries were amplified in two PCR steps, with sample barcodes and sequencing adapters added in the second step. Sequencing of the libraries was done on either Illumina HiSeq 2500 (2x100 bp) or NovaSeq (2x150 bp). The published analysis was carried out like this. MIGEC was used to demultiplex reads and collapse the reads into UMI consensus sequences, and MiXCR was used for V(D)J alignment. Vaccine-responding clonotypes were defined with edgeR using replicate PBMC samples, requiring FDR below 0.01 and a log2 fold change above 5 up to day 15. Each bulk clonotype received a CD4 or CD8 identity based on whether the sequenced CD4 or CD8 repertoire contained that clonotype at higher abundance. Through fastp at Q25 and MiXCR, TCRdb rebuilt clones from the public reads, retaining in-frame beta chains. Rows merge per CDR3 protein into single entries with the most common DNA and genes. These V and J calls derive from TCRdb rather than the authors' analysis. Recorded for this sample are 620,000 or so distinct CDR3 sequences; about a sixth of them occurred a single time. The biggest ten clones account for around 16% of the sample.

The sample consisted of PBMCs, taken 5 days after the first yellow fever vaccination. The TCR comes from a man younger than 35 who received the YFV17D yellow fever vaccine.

The CDR3 loop reads CASSYLDSLNEKLFF. In nucleotides, the sequence is TGTGCCAGCAGCTACCTGGACAGCCTTAATGAAAAACTGTTTTTT. Recombination linked TRBV7-8 to TRBJ1-4; matching of 6 bases hints at TRBD1 as the D gene. CDR1 and CDR2 (SGHVS, FQNEAQ) derive from the germline V gene. The CDR3 numbers 15 residues from cysteine through phenylalanine. Just CDR3 DNA is preserved here, 45 bases in frame from base 1. At the junction V is shortened by 4 bases and J by 4 bases, with 13 bases in between.